Sequencing of this T cell receptor (beta chain) was carried out in a study of control samples from healthy donors and cancer patients. CDR1 is SEHNR and CDR2 is FQNEAQ in the germline V gene (reference sequence). The CDR3 runs to 16 residues. V lost 0 bases to trimming and J lost 4 bases, with 15 bases between them. Sequencing was performed with immunoSEQ multiplex PCR; in TCRdb, only in-frame clones are kept and a portion is missing. The sample contains roughly 120,000 clones, more than 70% of which appear only once. The sequencing sample was made of blood. The receptor comes from a man aged 35-49 years in good health. The chain joins TRBV7-9 to TRBJ1-2; a possible D gene is TRBD1 (5 bases). The CDR3 loop reads CASSLAAGSPPYGYTF. The CDR3 DNA is TGTGCCAGCAGCTTAGCGGCAGGGTCCCCTCCCTATGGCTACACCTTC.